The clone carrying this T cell receptor (beta chain) was observed at least ten times. What it binds is unknown. Donors gave around 10 milliliters of peripheral blood apiece. The CDR3 runs to 13 residues. V was clipped by 3 bases and J by 5 bases, with 13 bases between them. The germline V gene encodes CDR1 SQVTM and CDR2 ANQGSEA. This specimen belongs to a study of blood T cells in healthy people across ages. Whole-study results and caveats: Age advanced and TCR beta diversity per million T cells fell, roughly linearly.

With a J-beta primer mix and a sample-barcoded 5' primer, a second PCR ran about 7 to 12 cycles. Each cDNA molecule carried a tag from a template-switch adaptor that contained 12 random nucleotides. TCRdb reanalysed the 5' RACE reads using MiXCR and keeps one entry per CDR3 protein. The sample shows about 1,800,000 distinct CDR3 sequences, approximately 28% of them seen only once. The V and J genes are TRBV29-1 and TRBJ2-5; maybe TRBD2 (6 bases). The receptor's source is a woman under 40 in good health. The sequenced sample consisted of blood. CDR3 loop: CSVDRGLGETQYF. The CDR3 DNA reads as TGCAGCGTTGACCGGGGGTTAGGGGAGACCCAGTACTTC.